These 8 T cell receptor beta chains were all obtained from the same sample, sequenced in a study of blood T cell repertoires in COVID-19. The data were produced by immunoSEQ multiplex PCR, yet TCRdb's version contains in-frame clones alone and is incomplete. The sample lists approximately 140,000 clones, over 75% occurring once. Sequenced input: peripheral blood. All receptors derive from a man in his late teens or twenties with COVID-19, enrolled during active disease.

V and J are TRBV12-3 or TRBV12-4 and TRBJ1-5; D possibly corresponds to TRBD1 (5 bases). Trimming left V 6 bases short and J 11 bases short, with 17 bases between. This CDR3 is 13 amino acids long. CDR3 sequence: CASSTGERGSQHF. CDR3 nucleotides: TGTGCCAGCAGCACCGGAGAAAGGGGCTCCCAGCATTTT.

The chain joins TRBV4-3 to TRBJ1-2; 7 bases are shared with TRBD1. The ends lost 2 bases at V and 3 bases at J; junction bases unmatched: 6. The CDR3 totals 15 residues. Germline CDR1 reads LGHNA; CDR2 reads YSLEER. The CDR3 is CASSQTVTGYYGYTF. The DNA of the CDR3 is TGCGCCAGCAGCCAAACCGTGACAGGGTACTATGGCTACACCTTC.

This chain joins TRBV20-1 and TRBJ1-2, with 9 bases fitting TRBD1. Germline V gives CDR1 DFQATT, CDR2 SNEGSKA (reference sequence). This CDR3 region has 11 residues. Trimming at V came to 6 bases and at J to 6 bases, leaving 2 bases not matched to a gene. The CDR3 DNA reads as TGCAGTGCCGGGACAGGGAATGGCTACACCTTC. Translating it yields CSAGTGNGYTF.

In its sample, this clone was seen once. CDR3 sequence reads: CASSLFGPQGGLRTEAFF. The CDR3 DNA follows: TGTGCCAGCAGTTTATTTGGGCCCCAGGGAGGGTTGAGGACTGAAGCTTTCTTT. The chain is built from TRBV28 and TRBJ1-1, with TRBD1 as a possible D gene (5 bases). The germline V and J ends were trimmed by 1 base and 5 bases, with 23 bases remaining between them. Germline CDR1 and CDR2: MDHEN and SYDVKM. The CDR3 sequence is 18 residues long. The full variable domain, completed using reference TRBV28 and TRBJ1-1, is DVKVTQSSRYLVKRTGEKVFLECVQDMDHENMFWYRQDPGLGLRLIYFSYDVKMKEKGDIPEGYSVSREKKERFSLILESASTNQTSMYLCASSLFGPQGGLRTEAFFGQGTRLTVV.

The chain recombines TRBV28 with TRBJ1-1; a weak D match, TRBD1 (6 bases). The CDR3 contains 13 residues. Germline V gene lookup returns CDR1 MDHEN and CDR2 SYDVKM. Trimming stripped 5 bases from V and 5 bases from J, with 12 bases between. CDR3 protein: CASSKQGYTEAFF. Here the CDR3 DNA reads TGTGCCAGCAGTAAACAGGGATATACTGAAGCTTTCTTT. The variable domain in full, completed from reference TRBV28 and TRBJ1-1, reads DVKVTQSSRYLVKRTGEKVFLECVQDMDHENMFWYRQDPGLGLRLIYFSYDVKMKEKGDIPEGYSVSREKKERFSLILESASTNQTSMYLCASSKQGYTEAFFGQGTRLTVV.

This rearrangement joins TRBV10-3 to TRBJ1-1, with a tentative D call TRBD1 (6 bases). V dropped 0 bases and J dropped 9 bases, with 11 bases sitting between them. Per the germline V gene, CDR1 is ENHRY and CDR2 is SYGVKD. CDR3 length: 13 residues. In DNA, the CDR3 is TGTGCCATCAGTGAGTCAGGGACACCTAAAGCTTTCTTT. This codes for CAISESGTPKAFF.

The chain is built from TRBV6-2 or TRBV6-3 and TRBJ1-2; D is ambiguous. The CDR3 loop spans 16 amino acids. V shed 0 bases and J shed 4 bases, with 15 bases lying between them. The germline CDR1 and CDR2 sequences are MNHEY and SVGEGT. This chain's CDR3 is CASSYSPLRVPYGYTF. The DNA for the CDR3 is TGTGCCAGCAGTTACTCTCCACTCCGGGTCCCCTATGGCTACACCTTC.

For this clone: At one of its ends the junction is not consistent with the germline gene, which may arise from a read error. The chain carries TRBV6-2 or TRBV6-3 and TRBJ2-7; no firm D call. Per germline, CDR1 MNHEY and CDR2 SVGEGT. The CDR3 is 15 amino acids. The CDR3 nucleotides are TGTGCCAGCAGTCACTCCAGGTCAAGATCCTACGAGCAGTACTTC. Its translation is CASSHSRSRSYEQYF.